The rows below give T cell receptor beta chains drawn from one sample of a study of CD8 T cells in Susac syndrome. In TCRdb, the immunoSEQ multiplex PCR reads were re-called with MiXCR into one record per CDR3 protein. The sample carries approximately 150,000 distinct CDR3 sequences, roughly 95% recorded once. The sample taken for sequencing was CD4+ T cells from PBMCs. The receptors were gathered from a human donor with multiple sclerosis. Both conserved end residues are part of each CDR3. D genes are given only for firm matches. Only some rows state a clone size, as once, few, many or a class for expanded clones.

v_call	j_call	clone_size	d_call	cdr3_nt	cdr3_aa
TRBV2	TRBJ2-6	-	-	TGTGCCAGCTCACGGCTGACCTCTGGGGCCAACGTCCTGACTTTC	CASSRLTSGANVLTF
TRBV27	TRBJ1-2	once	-	TGTGCCAGCAGTTTAATATTTGGAGGGAACTTCTATGGCTACACCTTC	CASSLIFGGNFYGYTF
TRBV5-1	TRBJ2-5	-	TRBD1	TGCGCCACCCATGATCCGGGACAGGGGACGGAGACCCAGTACTTC	CATHDPGQGTETQYF
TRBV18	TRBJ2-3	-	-	TGTGCCAGCCACGGCCTACCAGCAACAGATACGCAGTATTTT	CASHGLPATDTQYF
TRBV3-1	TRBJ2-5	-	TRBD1	TGTGCCAGCAGCCTGGACAGGGACCAAGAGACCCAGTACTTC	CASSLDRDQETQYF
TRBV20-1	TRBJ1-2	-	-	TGCAGTGCTCAGGTGGGGTTCGGATATGGCTACACCTTC	CSAQVGFGYGYTF
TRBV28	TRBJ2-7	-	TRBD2	TGTGCCAGCAGTTTAATGGGACTAGGGGGTTACGAGCAGTACTTC	CASSLMGLGGYEQYF
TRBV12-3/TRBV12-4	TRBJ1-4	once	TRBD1	TGTGCCAGCAGCGCAGGACAGGGGTTAGAAAAACTGTTTTTT	CASSAGQGLEKLFF
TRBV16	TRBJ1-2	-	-	TGTGCCAGCAGCCAATCTCGGGACACTTACGGCTACACCTTC	CASSQSRDTYGYTF
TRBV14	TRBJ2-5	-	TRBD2	TGTGCCAGCAGCCCGTCTAGCGGGAGAGAGACCCAGTACTTC	CASSPSSGRETQYF
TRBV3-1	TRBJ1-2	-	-	TGTGCCAGCAGCCAGCAGGAGAATGGCTACACCTTC	CASSQQENGYTF
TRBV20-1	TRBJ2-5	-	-	TGCAGTGCTAGGTTAGGAGAGGAGACCCAGTACTTC	CSARLGEETQYF
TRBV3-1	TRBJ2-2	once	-	TGTGCCAGCAGCCAAATGCTGTCGACGCCGGGCGGGGAGCTGTTTTTT	CASSQMLSTPGGELFF
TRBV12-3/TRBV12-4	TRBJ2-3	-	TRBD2	TGTGCCAGCAGCTCAGCGGGAGAGGGTGATACGCAGTATTTT	CASSSAGEGDTQYF
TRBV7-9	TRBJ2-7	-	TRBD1	TGTGCCAGCAGCTCCCGGGACAGGGACTACGAGCAGTACTTC	CASSSRDRDYEQYF
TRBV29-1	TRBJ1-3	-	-	TGCAGCGTTGCCAGCCCTGGAAACACCATATATTTT	CSVASPGNTIYF
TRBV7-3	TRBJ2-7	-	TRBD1	TGTGCCAGCAGCAGACAGGGACCCCCCTACGAGCAGTACTTC	CASSRQGPPYEQYF
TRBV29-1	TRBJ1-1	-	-	TGCAGCGTGAGGTGGACTGAAGCTTTCTTT	CSVRWTEAFF